The 17 T cell receptor beta chains below come from one sample, sequenced in a study of blood T cell repertoires in COVID-19. TCRdb keeps only in-frame clones here, not all; method: immunoSEQ multiplex PCR. There are about 78,000 clones in the sample; about 93% occur only once, and less than 0.8% lies in the top ten. Sequencing was carried out using peripheral blood. The receptors shown here come from a woman at least 80 years old with acute or convalescent COVID-19.

The chain recombines TRBV12-5 with TRBJ2-3, with 8 bases lining up with TRBD2. The V gene's germline CDR1 is LGHNT and CDR2 FRNRAP. CDR3 length equals 14 residues. V shed 6 bases, J shed 6 bases, and the junction held 8 bases outside the gene matches. Here the CDR3 reads CASGLAGLDDTQYF. CDR3 coding DNA: TGTGCTAGTGGATTAGCGGGGCTGGACGATACGCAGTATTTT.

The chain recombines TRBV7-2 with TRBJ2-3; D is uncertain. Trimming removed 5 bases at V and 1 base at J, with 16 bases between. CDR1 and CDR2 (germline): SGHTA, FQGNSA. This CDR3 comprises 16 residues. This CDR3 is CASSPGQRPGTDTQYF. CDR3 nucleotides: TGTGCCAGCAGCCCCGGCCAGCGTCCCGGCACAGATACGCAGTATTTT.

V is TRBV11-2 and J is TRBJ1-2, with 9 bases fitting TRBD1. The CDR3 is 14 amino acids. Germline V CDR1 and CDR2: SGHAT, FQNNGV. V shed 5 bases, J shed 7 bases, and the junction held 8 bases outside the gene matches. In DNA form, the CDR3 reads TGTGCCAGCAGCACTCCGGGACAGGGTTTTGGCTACACCTTC. Translating gives CASSTPGQGFGYTF.

This chain connects TRBV24-1 to TRBJ2-2; perhaps TRBD2 as D (5 bases). Deletions cut 4 bases from V and 5 bases from J, with 10 bases between. In germline, CDR1 is KGHDR, CDR2 SFDVKD. The CDR3 totals 14 residues. For the CDR3, the DNA is TGTGCCACCAGTGACCCTAGAGGGACCGGGGAGCTGTTTTTT. It codes for CATSDPRGTGELFF.

This rearrangement joins TRBV19 to TRBJ2-1; TRBD1 matches at 8 bases. The length of the CDR3 is 16 residues. With 3 bases clipped from V and 6 bases from J, the junction kept 10 bases outside the gene matches. CDR1 LNHDA and CDR2 SQIVND come from the germline V gene (reference sequence). The CDR3 coding sequence is TGTGCCAGTAGTATTGTCGGACAGGGATCGGGCAATGAGCAGTTCTTC. Its protein is CASSIVGQGSGNEQFF.

This chain joins TRBV28 and TRBJ2-7; 10 nucleotides agree with TRBD2. Germline V gives CDR1 MDHEN, CDR2 SYDVKM. J was trimmed by 4 bases and V by 8 bases; bases with no gene match: 2. The CDR3 is made up of 12 amino acids. The CDR3 sequence: CASSSGRYEQYF. The CDR3 coding sequence is TGTGCCAGCTCTAGCGGGAGATACGAGCAGTACTTC.

The chain links TRBV28 to TRBJ1-1; TRBD1 aligns across 8 bases. The CDR3 consists of 13 residues. J was trimmed by 1 base and V by 10 bases; bases with no gene match: 5. The germline gives CDR1 MDHEN, CDR2 SYDVKM. CDR3 protein: CATGGTGNTEAFF. Here the CDR3 DNA reads TGTGCCACCGGGGGGACAGGGAACACTGAAGCTTTCTTT.

The rearrangement uses TRBV4-1 and TRBJ2-7; 9 bases fit TRBD1. Germline CDR1 is MGHRA and CDR2 is YSYEKL. CDR3 length: 15 amino acids. The V and J ends lost 3 bases and 3 bases, in that order; junction bases with no gene match: 6. The CDR3 DNA is TGCGCCAGCAGCCAGGACGACAGGGGGGGCTACGAGCAGTACTTC. It codes for CASSQDDRGGYEQYF.

The chain is built from TRBV5-1 and TRBJ1-6; TRBD1 agrees at 7 bases. Germline CDR1 and CDR2: SGHRS and YFSETQ. The CDR3 has 15 residues. Losses at the gene ends were 0 bases for V and 10 bases for J; bases not matched to a gene: 7. CDR3 residues: CASSLVGGGSSPLHF. The CDR3 region has the DNA TGCGCCAGCAGCTTGGTCGGAGGGGGCAGCTCACCCCTCCACTTT.

The chain recombines TRBV29-1 with TRBJ2-1; D is perhaps TRBD2 (6 bases). CDR1 is SQVTM, CDR2 ANQGSEA, per germline. The ends were cut back, 3 bases at V and 3 bases at J, with 12 bases in the middle. This CDR3 has 14 residues. CDR3 in amino acids: CSVEKPSDYNEQFF. In DNA, the CDR3 is TGCAGCGTTGAGAAGCCTAGCGACTACAATGAGCAGTTCTTC.

The J gene is TRBJ2-1, the V gene TRBV19, with TRBD2 matching over 9 bases. CDR1 LNHDA and CDR2 SQIVND come from the germline V gene (reference sequence). The V gene end was trimmed by 3 bases and the J gene end by 5 bases; junction bases not matched to a gene: 2. The CDR3 has 14 residues. The CDR3 loop reads CASSMGLANNEQFF. CDR3 nucleotides: TGTGCCAGTAGTATGGGACTAGCCAACAATGAGCAGTTCTTC.

The chain couples TRBV2 to TRBJ2-2; tentative D call: TRBD1 (7 bases). Trimming left V 2 bases short and J 1 base short, with 8 bases between. Germline V gene lookup returns CDR1 SNHLY and CDR2 FYNNEI. The CDR3 is 15 amino acids. The CDR3 loop reads CASSEQGGNTGELFF. The CDR3 DNA reads TGTGCCAGCAGTGAACAGGGGGGGAACACCGGGGAGCTGTTTTTT.

The rearrangement uses TRBV4-3 and TRBJ2-5, with TRBD1 matching 7 bases. Germline CDR1 LGHNA, CDR2 YSLEER. The CDR3 consists of 15 residues. Trimming took 4 bases from V and 2 from J; bases not matched to a gene: 7. The CDR3 here is CASSLSRDRQETQYF. CDR3 DNA sequence: TGCGCCAGCAGCCTCTCCCGGGACAGACAAGAGACCCAGTACTTC.

V usage is TRBV28 and J usage is TRBJ2-7; D is perhaps TRBD1 (6 bases). This CDR3 region has 13 residues. The V gene lost 7 bases and the J gene lost 0 bases, with 10 bases spanning the gap. The germline V gene encodes CDR1 MDHEN and CDR2 SYDVKM. The DNA for the CDR3 is TGTGCCAGCATCTTGACAGGCTCCTACGAGCAGTACTTC. This codes for CASILTGSYEQYF.

The genes are TRBV2 and TRBJ1-4; maybe TRBD1 (6 bases). Trimming shortened V by 6 bases and J by 7 bases, and 12 bases separated the two germline ends. The CDR3 consists of 13 residues. Germline-derived CDR1 and CDR2 are SNHLY and FYNNEI. DNA for the CDR3: TGTGCCAGCAGCGCAAACAGGGTTGAAAAACTGTTTTTT. This encodes CASSANRVEKLFF.

The CDR3, as DNA: TGTGCCAGCTCACCTCAACAGCTCTCTGGAAACACCATATATTTT. Amino acids: CASSPQQLSGNTIYF. The chain uses TRBV18 and TRBJ1-3; no clear D gene. This CDR3 is built from 15 residues. V shed 3 bases and J shed 0 bases, with 9 bases lying between them. CDR1 is KGHSH, CDR2 LQKENI, per germline.

The rearrangement joins TRBV6-2 or TRBV6-3 to TRBJ2-3, with 7 bases identical to TRBD2. CDR1 and CDR2 from the germline V gene are MNHEY and SVGEGT. The trim removed 1 base at V and 1 base at J, leaving 2 bases unmatched. This CDR3 is 15 amino acids long. The chain's CDR3 is CASSYLTSGTDTQYF. CDR3 DNA: TGTGCCAGCAGTTACTTAACTAGCGGCACAGATACGCAGTATTTT.